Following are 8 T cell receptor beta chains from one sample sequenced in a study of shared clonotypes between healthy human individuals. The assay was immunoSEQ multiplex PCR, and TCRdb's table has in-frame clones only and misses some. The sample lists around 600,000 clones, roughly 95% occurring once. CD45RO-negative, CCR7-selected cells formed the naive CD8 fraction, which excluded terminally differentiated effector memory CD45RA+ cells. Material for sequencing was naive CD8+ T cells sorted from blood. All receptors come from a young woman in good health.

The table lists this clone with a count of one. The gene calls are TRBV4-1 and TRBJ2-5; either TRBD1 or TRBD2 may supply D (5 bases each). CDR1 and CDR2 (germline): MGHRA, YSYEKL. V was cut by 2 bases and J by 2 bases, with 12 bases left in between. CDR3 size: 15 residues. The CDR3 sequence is CASSQTGGQQETQYF. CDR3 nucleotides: TGCGCCAGCAGCCAAACAGGAGGACAACAAGAGACCCAGTACTTC.

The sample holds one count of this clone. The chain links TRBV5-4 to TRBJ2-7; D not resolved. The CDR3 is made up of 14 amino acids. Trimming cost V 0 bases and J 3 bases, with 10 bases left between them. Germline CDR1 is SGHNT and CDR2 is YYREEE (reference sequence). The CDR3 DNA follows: TGTGCCAGCAGCTTGGAGGGATTGAGCTACGAGCAGTACTTC. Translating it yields CASSLEGLSYEQYF.

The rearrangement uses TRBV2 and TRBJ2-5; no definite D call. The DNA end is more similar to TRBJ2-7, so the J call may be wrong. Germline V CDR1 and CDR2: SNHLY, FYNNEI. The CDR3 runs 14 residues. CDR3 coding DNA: TGTGCCAGCAGTGAAGGAGGTACTCCCTACGAGCAGTACTTC. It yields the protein CASSEGGTPYEQYF.

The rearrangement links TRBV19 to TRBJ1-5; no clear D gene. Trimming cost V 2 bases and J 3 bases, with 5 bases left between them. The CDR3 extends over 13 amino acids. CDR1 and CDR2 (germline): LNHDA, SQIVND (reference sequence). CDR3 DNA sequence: TGTGCCAGTAGTATAAAAGACAATCAGCCCCAGCATTTT. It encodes CASSIKDNQPQHF.

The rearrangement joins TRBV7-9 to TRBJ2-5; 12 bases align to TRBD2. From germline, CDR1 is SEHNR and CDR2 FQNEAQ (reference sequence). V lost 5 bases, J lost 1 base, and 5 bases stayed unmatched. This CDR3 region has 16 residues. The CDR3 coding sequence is TGTGCCAGCAGCCAGGGACTAGCGGGCCTCCAAGAGACCCAGTACTTC. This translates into CASSQGLAGLQETQYF.

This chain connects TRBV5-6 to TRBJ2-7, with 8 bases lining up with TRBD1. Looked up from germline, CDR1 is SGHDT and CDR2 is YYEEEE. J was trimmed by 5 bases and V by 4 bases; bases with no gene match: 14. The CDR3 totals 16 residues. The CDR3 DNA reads TGTGCCAGCAGCCAGGACAGGGCCCAGGAAATACACGAGCAGTACTTC. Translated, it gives CASSQDRAQEIHEQYF.

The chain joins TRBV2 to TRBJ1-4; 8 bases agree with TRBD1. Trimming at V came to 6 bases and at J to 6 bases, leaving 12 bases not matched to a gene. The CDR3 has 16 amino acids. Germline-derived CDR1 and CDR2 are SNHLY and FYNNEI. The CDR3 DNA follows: TGTGCCAGCAGCACCCCCCAGGGGGCAATGGATGAAAAACTGTTTTTT. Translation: CASSTPQGAMDEKLFF.

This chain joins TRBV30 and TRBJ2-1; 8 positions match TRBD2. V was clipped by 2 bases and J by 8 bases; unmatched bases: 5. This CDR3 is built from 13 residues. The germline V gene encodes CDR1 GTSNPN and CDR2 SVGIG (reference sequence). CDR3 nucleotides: TGTGCCTGGAGTTATAGTAGCGGGGATGAGCAGTTCTTC. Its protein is CAWSYSSGDEQFF.